This T cell receptor beta chain was sequenced during a study of human versus mouse CDR3 diversity and MHC coevolution. Whole-study context: Reported immunoSEQ sensitivity was one in 200,000 T cells, with reduced amplification bias. Between roughly 0.6 x 10^7 and 1.8 x 10^7 valid reads came from each sample.

Sorting isolated naive CD4 T cells lacking CD45RO and expressing CD62L. The CDR3 runs 11 residues. Germline V lookup: CDR1 SQVTM, CDR2 ANQGSEA. Trimming at V came to 6 bases and at J to 12 bases, leaving 9 bases not matched to a gene. Repertoires were generated with immunoSEQ multiplex PCR, while TCRdb's copy carries only in-frame clones and drops some. Among just under 60,000 clones listed, around 94% were seen once. The rearrangement joins TRBV29-1 to TRBJ2-7, with 9 bases fitting TRBD1. The clonotype was recovered from a person in their sixties or seventies in good health. The sample comprised naive CD4+ T cells from blood. Subset defined: CD45RO-negative CD62L-positive naive CD4 T cells. The CDR3 protein is CSVLTGGARYF. In nucleotides, the CDR3 is TGCAGCGTGCTAACAGGGGGCGCGCGGTACTTC.